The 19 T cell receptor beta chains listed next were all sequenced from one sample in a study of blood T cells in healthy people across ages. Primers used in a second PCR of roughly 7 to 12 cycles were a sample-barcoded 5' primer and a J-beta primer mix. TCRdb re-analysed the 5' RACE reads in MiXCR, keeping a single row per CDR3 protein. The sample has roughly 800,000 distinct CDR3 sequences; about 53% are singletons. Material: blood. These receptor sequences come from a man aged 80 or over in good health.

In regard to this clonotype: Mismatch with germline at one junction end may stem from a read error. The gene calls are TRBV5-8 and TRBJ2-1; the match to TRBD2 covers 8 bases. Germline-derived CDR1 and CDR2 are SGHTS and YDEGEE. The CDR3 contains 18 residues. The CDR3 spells CASSSNRYSGISYDEQFF. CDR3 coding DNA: TGTGCCAGCAGCTCGAACCGATATAGCGGGATCTCCTACGATGAGCAGTTCTTC.

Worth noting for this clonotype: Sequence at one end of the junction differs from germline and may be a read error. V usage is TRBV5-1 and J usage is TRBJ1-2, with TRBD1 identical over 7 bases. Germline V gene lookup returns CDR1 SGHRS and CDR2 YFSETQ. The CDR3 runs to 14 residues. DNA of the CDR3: TGCGCCAGCAGCCGGGACAGTCAAAACTATGGCTGCACCTTC. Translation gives CASSRDSQNYGCTF.

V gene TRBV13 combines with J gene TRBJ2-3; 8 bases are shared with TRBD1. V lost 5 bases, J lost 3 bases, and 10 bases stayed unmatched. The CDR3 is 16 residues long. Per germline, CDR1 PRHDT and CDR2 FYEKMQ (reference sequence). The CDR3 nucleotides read TGTGCCAGCAGCCCCTGGACAGGGTTGGAAACAGATACGCAGTATTTT. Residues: CASSPWTGLETDTQYF.

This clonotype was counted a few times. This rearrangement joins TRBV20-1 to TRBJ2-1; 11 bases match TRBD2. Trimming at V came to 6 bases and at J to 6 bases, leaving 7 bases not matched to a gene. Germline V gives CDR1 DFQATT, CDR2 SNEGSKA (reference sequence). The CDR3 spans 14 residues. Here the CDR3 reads CSALGLAGPNEQFF. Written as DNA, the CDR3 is TGCAGTGCCCTAGGACTAGCGGGTCCCAATGAGCAGTTCTTC.

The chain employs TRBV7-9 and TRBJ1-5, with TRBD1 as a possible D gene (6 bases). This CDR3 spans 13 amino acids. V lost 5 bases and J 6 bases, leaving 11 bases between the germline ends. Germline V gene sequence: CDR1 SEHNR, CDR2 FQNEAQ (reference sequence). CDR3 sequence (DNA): TGTGCCAGCAGCGTACAGGGCGGTCAGCCCCAGCATTTT. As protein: CASSVQGGQPQHF. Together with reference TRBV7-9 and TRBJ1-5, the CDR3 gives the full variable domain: DTGVSQNPRHKITKRGQNVTFRCDPISEHNRLYWYRQTLGQGPEFLTYFQNEAQLEKSRLLSDRFSAERPKGSFSTLEIQRTEQGDSAMYLCASSVQGGQPQHFGDGTRLSIL.

In nucleotides, the CDR3 is TGTGCCAGCAGCCCGCGGACAGGGTTGGGGAACACTGAAGCTTTCTTT. Its protein product is CASSPRTGLGNTEAFF. This chain connects TRBV7-9 to TRBJ1-1, with 8 bases lining up with TRBD1. Losses at the gene ends were 5 bases for V and 1 base for J; bases not matched to a gene: 9. The CDR3 loop spans 16 amino acids. Germline CDR1 SEHNR, CDR2 FQNEAQ (reference sequence). Drawing the rest from reference TRBV7-9 and TRBJ1-1, the complete variable domain is DTGVSQNPRHKITKRGQNVTFRCDPISEHNRLYWYRQTLGQGPEFLTYFQNEAQLEKSRLLSDRFSAERPKGSFSTLEIQRTEQGDSAMYLCASSPRTGLGNTEAFFGQGTRLTVV.

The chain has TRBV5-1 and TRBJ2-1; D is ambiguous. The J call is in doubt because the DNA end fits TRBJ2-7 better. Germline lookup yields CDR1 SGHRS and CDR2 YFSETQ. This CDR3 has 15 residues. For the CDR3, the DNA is TGCGCCAGCAGCTCCGGAGCGATAACCTACAATGAGCAGTACTTC. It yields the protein CASSSGAITYNEQYF.

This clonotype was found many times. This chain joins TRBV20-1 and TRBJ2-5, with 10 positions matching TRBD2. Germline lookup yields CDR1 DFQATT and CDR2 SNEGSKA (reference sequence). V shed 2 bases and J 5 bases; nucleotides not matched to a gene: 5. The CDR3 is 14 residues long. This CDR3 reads CSARLAGVGETQYF. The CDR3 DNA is TGCAGTGCTAGACTAGCGGGAGTCGGGGAGACCCAGTACTTC.

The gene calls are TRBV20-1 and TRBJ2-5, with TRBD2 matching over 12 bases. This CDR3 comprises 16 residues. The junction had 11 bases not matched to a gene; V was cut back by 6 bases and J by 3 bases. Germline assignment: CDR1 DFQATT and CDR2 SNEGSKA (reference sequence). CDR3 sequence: CSAPVPASGREETQYF. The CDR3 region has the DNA TGCAGTGCGCCCGTCCCCGCTAGCGGGAGGGAAGAGACCCAGTACTTC.

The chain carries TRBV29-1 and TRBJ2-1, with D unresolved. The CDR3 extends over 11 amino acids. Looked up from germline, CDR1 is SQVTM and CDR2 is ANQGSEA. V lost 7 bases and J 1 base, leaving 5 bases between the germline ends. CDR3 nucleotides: TGCAGCGAGGCGTCCTACAATGAGCAGTTCTTC. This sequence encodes CSEASYNEQFF.

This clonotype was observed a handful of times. The CDR3 spells CSARRLAGVRETQYF. For the CDR3, the DNA is TGCAGTGCTAGAAGGTTAGCGGGAGTAAGAGAGACCCAGTACTTC. The J gene is TRBJ2-5, the V gene TRBV20-1, with 9 bases identical to TRBD2. Germline values: CDR1 DFQATT, CDR2 SNEGSKA (reference sequence). The junction had 8 bases not matched to a gene; V was cut back by 2 bases and J by 4 bases. This CDR3 contains 15 residues.

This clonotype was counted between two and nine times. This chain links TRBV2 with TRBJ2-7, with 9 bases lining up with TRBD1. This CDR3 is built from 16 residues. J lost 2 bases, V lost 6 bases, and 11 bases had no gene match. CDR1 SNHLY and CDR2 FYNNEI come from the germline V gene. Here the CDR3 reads CASSPTSTGGTYEQYF. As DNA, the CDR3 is TGTGCCAGCAGCCCAACATCGACAGGGGGAACCTACGAGCAGTACTTC.

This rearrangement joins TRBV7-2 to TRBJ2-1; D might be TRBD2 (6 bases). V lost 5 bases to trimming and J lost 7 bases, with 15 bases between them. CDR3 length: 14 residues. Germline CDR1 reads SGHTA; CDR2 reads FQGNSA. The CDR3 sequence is CASSRTGVGNEQFF. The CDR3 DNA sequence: TGTGCCAGCAGCCGGACGGGAGTCGGAAATGAGCAGTTCTTC.

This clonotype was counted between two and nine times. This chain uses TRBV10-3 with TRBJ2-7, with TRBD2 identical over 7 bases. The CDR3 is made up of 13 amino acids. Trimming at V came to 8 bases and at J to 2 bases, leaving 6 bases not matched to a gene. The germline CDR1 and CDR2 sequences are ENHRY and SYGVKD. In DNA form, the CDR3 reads TGTGCCATCGGGGGGGACGGAGCCTACGAGCAGTACTTC. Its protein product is CAIGGDGAYEQYF.

CDR3 in DNA: TGTGCCAGCAGTTACCCGAAGGGCATTCAGTACTTC. Its translation: CASSYPKGIQYF. The V and J genes are TRBV6-5 and TRBJ2-7; no reliable D call. The DNA matches TRBJ2-4 better at its end, which makes the J call doubtful. Germline V CDR1 and CDR2: MNHEY, SVGAGI. The CDR3 is 12 residues long.

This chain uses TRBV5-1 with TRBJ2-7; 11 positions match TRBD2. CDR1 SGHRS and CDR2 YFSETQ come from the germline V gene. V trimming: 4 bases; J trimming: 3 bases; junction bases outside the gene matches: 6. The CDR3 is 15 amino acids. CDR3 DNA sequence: TGCGCCAGCAGCCTGACTAGCGGGACGATCTACGAGCAGTACTTC. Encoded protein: CASSLTSGTIYEQYF.

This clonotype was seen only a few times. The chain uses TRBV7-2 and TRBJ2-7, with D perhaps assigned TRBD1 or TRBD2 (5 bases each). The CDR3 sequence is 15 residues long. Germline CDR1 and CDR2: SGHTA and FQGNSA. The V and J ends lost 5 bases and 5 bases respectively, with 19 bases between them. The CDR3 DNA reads TGTGCCAGCAGCCCTTCGTCGGCAGGGAGCAACGAGCAGTACTTC. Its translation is CASSPSSAGSNEQYF.

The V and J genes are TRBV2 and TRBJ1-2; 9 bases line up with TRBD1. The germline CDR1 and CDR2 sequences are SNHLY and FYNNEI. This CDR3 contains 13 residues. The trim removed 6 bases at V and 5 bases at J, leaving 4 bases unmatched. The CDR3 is CASRATGGYGYTF. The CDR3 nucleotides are TGTGCCAGCAGGGCGACAGGGGGATATGGCTACACCTTC.

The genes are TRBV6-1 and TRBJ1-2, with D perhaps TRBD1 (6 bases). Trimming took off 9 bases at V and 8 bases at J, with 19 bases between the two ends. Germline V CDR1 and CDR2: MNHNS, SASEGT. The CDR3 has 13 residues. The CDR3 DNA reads TGTGCCAGTTCGAGCCACAGGGTCAACGGCTACACCTTC. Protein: CASSSHRVNGYTF.